This paragraph covers one TCR beta chain sequence. V was cut by 2 bases and J by 1 base, with 9 bases left in between. Germline CDR1 SGHKS, CDR2 YYEKEE (reference sequence). This CDR3 has 14 residues. Per the study methods: Scientists estimated how many nucleated cells there were by amplifying reference gene primers. TCRdb's table, derived via immunoSEQ multiplex PCR, lists solely in-frame clones and lacks some. That table gives V, J and clone size, and the DNA gave D and trimming. The sample lists around 230,000 clones, 82% occurring once. This sample is part of a study of blood T cell repertoires in COVID-19. Study information: The origin of the acute and convalescent COVID-19 samples was the United States, Italy and Spain. PBMCs, B-cell-depleted T cells, or T cells were the source of the cDNA or gDNA that made up the material.

The receptor was derived from a woman in her sixties or seventies with active or convalescent COVID-19. The material sequenced was peripheral blood. The chain joins TRBV5-5 to TRBJ1-1; D uncertain. The CDR3 coding sequence is TGTGCCAGCAGCTTATGGGTAGCGAACACTGAAGCTTTCTTT. Its protein is CASSLWVANTEAFF.